Below, 23 T cell receptor beta chains from the same sample are listed, as sequenced in a study of cytomegalovirus exposure and HLA in healthy donors. Profiling relied on immunoSEQ multiplex PCR, and the TCRdb table lists in-frame clones only, not all of them. The table includes a few hundred thousand clones, roughly 88% detected once. The sample was PBMCs. These receptors came from a woman in her late teens or twenties in good health and CMV-seronegative.

This sequence joins TRBV27 and TRBJ2-2; 7 nucleotides match TRBD2. This CDR3 has 16 amino acids. The V gene end was trimmed by 2 bases and the J gene end by 2 bases; junction bases not matched to a gene: 5. Germline CDR1 and CDR2: MNHEY and SMNVEV (reference sequence). The CDR3 sequence is CASSLRRLANTGELFF. CDR3 DNA: TGTGCCAGCAGTTTACGGCGACTAGCTAACACCGGGGAGCTGTTTTTT.

The chain couples TRBV2 to TRBJ2-4; TRBD2 matches 8 bases. Germline CDR1 SNHLY, CDR2 FYNNEI. The V segment lost 4 bases and the J segment 6 bases; nucleotides outside the gene matches: 2. The CDR3 length is 13 residues. CDR3 DNA sequence: TGTGCCAGCAGTGCCCTAGCGGGAAACATTCAGTACTTC. It yields the protein CASSALAGNIQYF.

The rearrangement uses TRBV27 and TRBJ2-7; TRBD1 matches 8 bases. The CDR3 has 14 residues. V was clipped by 3 bases and J by 4 bases; unmatched bases: 5. The germline gives CDR1 MNHEY, CDR2 SMNVEV (reference sequence). The CDR3 loop reads CASSFGTGEYEQYF. CDR3 DNA sequence: TGTGCCAGCAGTTTCGGGACAGGAGAATACGAGCAGTACTTC.

This clone was counted a single time. CDR3 region: CASSTSGRETQYF. CDR3 nucleotide sequence: TGTGCCAGCAGCACTAGCGGGAGAGAGACCCAGTACTTC. The rearrangement links TRBV28 to TRBJ2-5; 11 positions agree with TRBD2. Per germline, CDR1 MDHEN and CDR2 SYDVKM. The CDR3 is 13 amino acids. J was trimmed by 4 bases and V by 6 bases; bases with no gene match: 1.

Only a few counts were recorded for this clone. J is TRBJ1-5 and V is TRBV2; possible D gene TRBD1, 5 bases. Per germline, CDR1 SNHLY and CDR2 FYNNEI. The CDR3 has 12 amino acids. Trimming shortened V by 0 bases and J by 11 bases, and 8 bases separated the two germline ends. CDR3 protein: CASSEAEGAQHF. As DNA, the CDR3 is TGTGCCAGCAGTGAAGCGGAAGGGGCCCAGCATTTT.

This clone was counted only a few times. The rearrangement links TRBV19 to TRBJ2-5, with D perhaps TRBD2 (6 bases). Germline CDR1 reads LNHDA; CDR2 reads SQIVND (reference sequence). V lost 9 bases and J lost 13, with 24 bases in between. The CDR3 has 13 residues. The CDR3 loop reads CASAPDRDSQRYF. As DNA, the CDR3 is TGTGCCAGCGCGCCCGACCGGGACTCCCAACGGTACTTC.

About this clone: One end of the junction varies from germline; a read error may be responsible. The chain has TRBV20-1 and TRBJ2-3; maybe TRBD2 (7 bases). The CDR3 is 11 amino acids. Germline V gene lookup returns CDR1 DFQATT and CDR2 SNEGSKA (reference sequence). This chain's CDR3 is CSARDRLGGHF. CDR3 coding DNA: TGCAGTGCTAGAGATCGTTTGGGGGGGCACTTT.

The chain couples TRBV5-6 to TRBJ2-7, with 8 bases lining up with TRBD1. Germline values: CDR1 SGHDT, CDR2 YYEEEE. V was pared by 4 bases and J by 1 base, with 7 bases of the junction left unmatched. This CDR3 has 15 residues. The CDR3 DNA reads as TGTGCCAGCAGCCCTCCCAGGGGGCCGTCCTACGAGCAGTACTTC. Amino acids: CASSPPRGPSYEQYF.

The chain couples TRBV9 to TRBJ1-2, with TRBD1 as a possible D gene (5 bases). V gave up 2 bases and J gave up 4 bases, with 12 bases separating them. Germline CDR1 SGDLS, CDR2 YYNGEE. The CDR3 length is 14 residues. The chain's CDR3 is CASSVWRGFYGYTF. The CDR3 DNA reads as TGTGCCAGCAGCGTTTGGAGGGGTTTCTATGGCTACACCTTC.

This chain uses TRBV4-1 with TRBJ2-4; possibly TRBD1 for D (6 bases). The germline V gene encodes CDR1 MGHRA and CDR2 YSYEKL. Trimming pared 4 bases from V and 0 bases from J, leaving 13 bases between. This CDR3 comprises 16 residues. The CDR3 nucleotides are TGCGCCAGCAGCCTCCATCCGGGACAAGCCAAAAACATTCAGTACTTC. Protein product: CASSLHPGQAKNIQYF.

The rearrangement links TRBV7-2 to TRBJ2-1; D ambiguous. Between the trimmed V and J ends, which lost 1 base and 4 bases, there was a span of 8 bases. Germline CDR1 reads SGHTA; CDR2 reads FQGNSA. The CDR3 runs to 14 residues. The CDR3 DNA reads TGTGCCAGCAGCTTAGGGCCAGTTTACAATGAGCAGTTCTTC. This codes for CASSLGPVYNEQFF.

This clone was seen a single time. The chain links TRBV9 to TRBJ2-2, with a possible D match to TRBD1 (5 bases). Trimming pared 5 bases from V and 1 base from J, leaving 21 bases between. Germline CDR1 SGDLS, CDR2 YYNGEE. The CDR3 is 18 residues long. CDR3 DNA: TGTGCCAGCAGTGACCACTTGGGGCCCTTCTTGAACACCGGGGAGCTGTTTTTT. It translates to CASSDHLGPFLNTGELFF.

The V call is TRBV28, the J call TRBJ2-7; D might be TRBD2 (7 bases). CDR3 size: 14 residues. Trimming took 2 bases from V and 6 from J, leaving 14 bases between them. Per the germline V gene, CDR1 is MDHEN and CDR2 is SYDVKM. The CDR3 nucleotides are TGTGCCAGCAGTTTAGGGGGCGGGAGCGGCGAGCAGTACTTC. Protein: CASSLGGGSGEQYF.

The chain employs TRBV19 and TRBJ2-2, with D tentatively TRBD1 (6 bases). This CDR3 has 16 residues. Germline CDR1 is LNHDA and CDR2 is SQIVND (reference sequence). V lost 6 bases to trimming and J lost 5 bases, with 19 bases between them. CDR3 amino acids: CASSGLGGRGTGELFF. The CDR3 DNA reads as TGTGCCAGTAGCGGCTTAGGGGGACGAGGGACCGGGGAGCTGTTTTTT.

The chain carries TRBV12-5 and TRBJ1-1; D is possibly TRBD1 (5 bases). This CDR3 comprises 12 residues. The V end lost 1 base, the J end lost 10 bases, and 10 bases lay between the germline ends. CDR1 and CDR2 from the germline V gene are LGHNT and FRNRAP. The CDR3: CASGLDLGGAFF. CDR3 sequence (DNA): TGTGCTAGTGGTTTGGACCTCGGGGGAGCTTTCTTT.

V is TRBV28 and J is TRBJ2-6, with 8 bases matching TRBD1. V gave up 2 bases and J gave up 3 bases; unmatched junction bases: 0. This CDR3 has 15 residues. Germline CDR1 and CDR2: MDHEN and SYDVKM. In DNA form, the CDR3 reads TGTGCCAGCAGTTTAGGGACAGGTGGGGCCAACGTCCTGACTTTC. This sequence encodes CASSLGTGGANVLTF. Complete variable domain (other parts from reference TRBV28 and TRBJ2-6): DVKVTQSSRYLVKRTGEKVFLECVQDMDHENMFWYRQDPGLGLRLIYFSYDVKMKEKGDIPEGYSVSREKKERFSLILESASTNQTSMYLCASSLGTGGANVLTFGAGSRLTVL.

The chain recombines TRBV28 with TRBJ2-2; 7 positions match TRBD2. The CDR3 loop spans 17 amino acids. V gave up 2 bases and J gave up 3 bases; unmatched junction bases: 9. Germline V gene lookup returns CDR1 MDHEN and CDR2 SYDVKM. CDR3 amino acids: CASSLTGRGVHTGELFF. DNA of the CDR3: TGTGCCAGCAGTTTAACGGGCCGGGGGGTTCACACCGGGGAGCTGTTTTTT.

This chain joins TRBV27 and TRBJ1-2, with a possible D match to TRBD1 (6 bases). Trimming took off 2 bases at V and 4 bases at J, with 8 bases between the two ends. The germline V gene encodes CDR1 MNHEY and CDR2 SMNVEV (reference sequence). The CDR3 is 13 amino acids. CDR3 nucleotide sequence: TGTGCCAGCAGTTTAACAGGGAGCTATGGCTACACCTTC. Translating it yields CASSLTGSYGYTF.

The chain combines TRBV6-6 with TRBJ2-7; 14 bases map to TRBD2. The CDR3 has 16 residues. V was clipped by 2 bases and J by 3 bases; unmatched bases: 3. Germline values: CDR1 MNHNY, CDR2 SVGAGI (reference sequence). The CDR3 nucleotides read TGTGCCAGCAGTTACACGACTAGCGGGAGGGTCTACGAGCAGTACTTC. It encodes CASSYTTSGRVYEQYF.

The chain employs TRBV9 and TRBJ2-7, with 10 bases lining up with TRBD1. CDR1 is SGDLS and CDR2 is YYNGEE in the germline V gene. The CDR3 runs to 14 residues. Trimming at V came to 0 bases and at J to 7 bases, leaving 4 bases not matched to a gene. The DNA for the CDR3 is TGTGCCAGCAGCGTAGGGGGACAGGGGTTTGAGCAGTACTTC. It yields the protein CASSVGGQGFEQYF.

This chain uses TRBV4-3 with TRBJ2-1; D is unclear. This CDR3 region has 14 residues. Germline CDR1 and CDR2: LGHNA and YSLEER. V lost 0 bases and J 6 bases, leaving 9 bases between the germline ends. CDR3 nucleotide sequence: TGCGCCAGCAGCCAAGATCTCCGAGGCAATGAGCAGTTCTTC. Its protein is CASSQDLRGNEQFF.

This clone turned up a few times. The genes are TRBV28 and TRBJ1-2, with TRBD1 identical over 9 bases. With V trimmed by 7 bases and J by 4 bases, 1 base remained unmatched. This CDR3 is built from 12 residues. The germline gives CDR1 MDHEN, CDR2 SYDVKM. CDR3 amino acids: CASKTGGYGYTF. The DNA of the CDR3 is TGTGCCAGCAAGACAGGGGGCTATGGCTACACCTTC.

The chain employs TRBV5-1 and TRBJ1-3, with D unclear. CDR1 SGHRS and CDR2 YFSETQ come from the germline V gene. Trimming removed 0 bases from V and 2 bases from J, with 9 bases in between. This CDR3 contains 15 residues. The CDR3 sequence: CASSLGSTPGNTIYF. CDR3 nucleotides: TGCGCCAGCAGCTTGGGGAGCACTCCTGGAAACACCATATATTTT. Filled out from reference TRBV5-1 and TRBJ1-3, the complete variable domain reads KAGVTQTPRYLIKTRGQQVTLSCSPISGHRSVSWYQQTPGQGLQFLFEYFSETQRNKGNFPGRFSGRQFSNSRSEMNVSTLELGDSALYLCASSLGSTPGNTIYFGEGSWLTVV.